In this sample, the clone carrying this T cell receptor beta chain turned up a few times. Its target is unknown. The sample comes from a study of vaccination effects on CD4 cells after COVID-19. Before sequencing, viral peptide pools were used by the ViraFEST assay to expand antigen-specific CD4+ T cells. It was after around 10 days of culture that CD4+ T cells were isolated. The study found no prior SARS-CoV-2 infection in the vaccine recipients, who tested negative for nucleocapsid antibodies. Germline CDR1 is WNHNN and CDR2 is SYGVQD (reference sequence). The CDR3 is 12 amino acids. Trimming left V 10 bases short and J 6 bases short, with 13 bases between. TCRdb keeps only in-frame clones here, not all; method: immunoSEQ multiplex PCR. The sample consists of tens of thousands of clones, approximately 76% of them appearing once.

The sequence derives from a human donor who received a COVID-19 vaccine. Sample: CD4+ T cells from PBMCs cultured with HCoV-NL63 spike peptides, taken before COVID-19 vaccination. The chain has TRBV10-1 and TRBJ1-5; the D is unclear. DNA for the CDR3: TGCGCCACCCCGGGCATCGGTCAGCCCCAGCATTTT. Protein sequence: CATPGIGQPQHF.